The 26 T cell receptor beta chains given below trace back to one sample, sequenced in a study of cytomegalovirus exposure and HLA in healthy donors. The PCR contained 60 Vbeta and 13 Jbeta primers. The table came from immunoSEQ multiplex PCR; TCRdb's copy has only in-frame clones and leaves some out. This sample has 150,000 to 250,000 clones, with roughly four fifths found just once. Sequencing was carried out using PBMCs. The source of these receptors is a man aged 25 to 40 in good health and CMV-seronegative.

The CDR3 protein is CSVEGLGAGGADTQYF. CDR3 coding DNA: TGCAGCGTTGAAGGGCTCGGGGCAGGGGGCGCGGATACGCAGTATTTT. This chain uses TRBV29-1 with TRBJ2-3, with 8 bases matching TRBD1. The CDR3 has 16 amino acids. CDR1 SQVTM and CDR2 ANQGSEA come from the germline V gene. V shed 1 base and J 6 bases; nucleotides not matched to a gene: 12.

This rearrangement joins TRBV5-1 to TRBJ2-7, with D unresolved. Between the trimmed V and J ends, which lost 0 bases and 4 bases, there was a span of 8 bases. The CDR3 contains 13 residues. Germline lookup yields CDR1 SGHRS and CDR2 YFSETQ. CDR3 amino acids: CASSLVGEYEQYF. For the CDR3, the DNA is TGCGCCAGCAGCTTGGTTGGTGAGTACGAGCAGTACTTC.

V usage is TRBV6-1 and J usage is TRBJ1-4, with D hard to call. Trimming left V 2 bases short and J 0 bases short, with 10 bases between. The CDR3 loop spans 16 amino acids. Germline V gene sequence: CDR1 MNHNS, CDR2 SASEGT. This CDR3 reads CASSESPYATNEKLFF. The CDR3, as DNA: TGTGCCAGCAGTGAATCTCCCTATGCAACTAATGAAAAACTGTTTTTT.

The chain has TRBV5-1 and TRBJ2-7, with 8 bases that match TRBD1. V trimming: 4 bases; J trimming: 6 bases; junction bases outside the gene matches: 9. Germline V CDR1 and CDR2: SGHRS, YFSETQ. The CDR3 has 14 residues. This CDR3 is CASSPMAGGGEQYF. For the CDR3, the DNA is TGCGCCAGCAGCCCAATGGCAGGGGGCGGCGAGCAGTACTTC.

The V call is TRBV28, the J call TRBJ1-2, with a possible D match to TRBD1 (5 bases). CDR1 and CDR2 from the germline V gene are MDHEN and SYDVKM. The ends were cut back, 11 bases at V and 4 bases at J, with 17 bases in the middle. CDR3 length: 13 residues. The CDR3 DNA follows: TGTGCCGGGCTCGGGGGAGAACCCTATGGCTACACCTTC. Translation gives CAGLGGEPYGYTF.

V gene TRBV6-1 combines with J gene TRBJ1-4, with D possibly being TRBD1 (6 bases). Germline V gives CDR1 MNHNS, CDR2 SASEGT. The CDR3 has 12 residues. The germline V and J ends were trimmed by 5 bases and 12 bases, with 13 bases remaining between them. CDR3 residues: CASSQPKGELFF. The CDR3, as DNA: TGTGCCAGCAGTCAACCCAAGGGGGAACTGTTTTTT.

The genes are TRBV10-2 and TRBJ2-7; 10 positions agree with TRBD1. CDR1 WSHSY and CDR2 SAAADI come from the germline V gene. V was pared by 3 bases and J by 6 bases, with 5 bases of the junction left unmatched. The CDR3 has 14 amino acids. CDR3 loop: CASSDGTGAGEQYF. The CDR3 DNA is TGCGCCAGCAGTGACGGGACAGGGGCGGGCGAGCAGTACTTC.

This sequence joins TRBV4-2 and TRBJ2-3; D unclear. The CDR3 contains 13 residues. Per the germline V gene, CDR1 is LGHNA and CDR2 is YNFKEQ. Trimming cost V 4 bases and J 3 bases, with 8 bases left between them. The CDR3 region is CASSRPGTDTQYF. The CDR3 nucleotides are TGTGCCAGCAGCCGTCCCGGGACAGATACGCAGTATTTT.

V gene TRBV11-1 combines with J gene TRBJ2-1, with a weak D call TRBD2 (5 bases). This CDR3 is built from 15 residues. Germline V gene sequence: CDR1 SGHAT, CDR2 FQDESV (reference sequence). V was shortened by 1 base and J by 7 bases, with 14 bases between the two germline ends. The chain's CDR3 is CASSLDGPSWNEQFF. For the CDR3, the DNA is TGTGCCAGCAGCTTAGATGGCCCTAGCTGGAATGAGCAGTTCTTC.

The rearrangement joins TRBV28 to TRBJ2-5; 13 bases agree with TRBD2. The CDR3 contains 18 residues. CDR1 and CDR2 (germline): MDHEN, SYDVKM. J lost 4 bases, V lost 3 bases, and 11 bases had no gene match. CDR3 bases: TGTGCCAGCAGTTTGGCCCTTCAGAGGACTAGCGGGAGAGAGACCCAGTACTTC. Its protein is CASSLALQRTSGRETQYF.

The rearrangement uses TRBV14 and TRBJ1-4; D not resolved. Germline CDR1 is SGHDN and CDR2 is FVKESK. Trimming pared 5 bases from V and 12 bases from J, leaving 13 bases between. The CDR3 extends over 12 amino acids. The CDR3 spells CASSSVGEELFF. The DNA of the CDR3 is TGTGCCAGCAGCTCCGTCGGGGAGGAACTGTTTTTT.

V usage is TRBV28 and J usage is TRBJ2-7; tentatively, D is TRBD2 (6 bases). Germline values: CDR1 MDHEN, CDR2 SYDVKM. The V end lost 5 bases, the J end lost 6 bases, and 14 bases lay between the germline ends. The CDR3 covers 13 residues. The CDR3 is CASSPIAVGEQYF. In DNA, the CDR3 is TGTGCCAGCAGTCCCATAGCGGTGGGCGAGCAGTACTTC.

This clone was counted a few times. The J gene is TRBJ1-4, the V gene TRBV11-2; TRBD1 matches 10 bases. After removal of 2 bases from V and 6 bases from J, the junction contained 3 bases not matched to a gene. Germline V gives CDR1 SGHAT, CDR2 FQNNGV. The CDR3 is 15 residues long. For the CDR3, the DNA is TGTGCCAGCAGCTTATCGACAGGGGGCCATGAAAAACTGTTTTTT. This encodes CASSLSTGGHEKLFF. Looking up the rest from reference TRBV11-2 and TRBJ1-4 gives the full variable domain: EAGVAQSPRYKIIEKRQSVAFWCNPISGHATLYWYQQILGQGPKLLIQFQNNGVVDDSQLPKDRFSAERLKGVDSTLKIQPAKLEDSAVYLCASSLSTGGHEKLFFGSGTQLSVL.

The V gene is TRBV6-6, the J gene TRBJ2-3, with D maybe TRBD2 (6 bases). V shed 8 bases and J shed 1 base, with 16 bases lying between them. From germline, CDR1 is MNHNY and CDR2 SVGAGI (reference sequence). CDR3 length equals 15 residues. DNA of the CDR3: TGTGCCAGCGGACGGCCGGGAGTCGGCACAGATACGCAGTATTTT. Translation gives CASGRPGVGTDTQYF.

This clone appeared once. The chain couples TRBV5-1 to TRBJ2-7; maybe TRBD1 (5 bases). Between the trimmed V and J ends, which lost 0 bases and 0 bases, there was a span of 13 bases. CDR1 SGHRS and CDR2 YFSETQ come from the germline V gene. The CDR3 runs 16 residues. CDR3: CASSLAAGRSSYEQYF. CDR3 DNA: TGCGCCAGCAGCTTGGCGGCAGGGCGTAGCTCCTACGAGCAGTACTTC.

The gene calls are TRBV9 and TRBJ2-1, with 10 positions matching TRBD2. With 1 base clipped from V and 4 bases from J, the junction kept 8 bases outside the gene matches. The CDR3 length is 17 residues. Germline-derived CDR1 and CDR2 are SGDLS and YYNGEE. CDR3 DNA sequence: TGTGCCAGCAGCGTACCCTCTAGCGGGGGCGTTTACAATGAGCAGTTCTTC. Protein: CASSVPSSGGVYNEQFF.

This chain connects TRBV9 to TRBJ1-2; perhaps TRBD1 as D (6 bases). This CDR3 spans 14 amino acids. Per the germline V gene, CDR1 is SGDLS and CDR2 is YYNGEE. Trimming cost V 3 bases and J 4 bases, with 13 bases left between them. For the CDR3, the DNA is TGTGCCAGCAGCGCGCCAAGGGGGACCTATGGCTACACCTTC. Its translation: CASSAPRGTYGYTF.

For the CDR3, the DNA is TGTGCCAGCAGCTTAGCGGGCGGGACAGCAGATACGCAGTATTTT. Its protein is CASSLAGGTADTQYF. The chain combines TRBV11-1 with TRBJ2-3; perhaps TRBD1 as D (7 bases). There are 15 residues in the CDR3. Germline loops: CDR1 SGHAT, CDR2 FQDESV (reference sequence). V lost 0 bases and J lost 4, with 11 bases in between.

The chain joins TRBV18 to TRBJ2-5; no definite D call. Per the germline V gene, CDR1 is KGHSH and CDR2 is LQKENI. V was trimmed by 2 bases and J by 0 bases, leaving 7 bases between them. This CDR3 region has 14 residues. The CDR3 DNA reads TGTGCCAGCTCACCAGGAGAGTACCAAGAGACCCAGTACTTC. Its translation is CASSPGEYQETQYF.

Here the CDR3 reads CASSPLWTGGRYEQYF. In DNA form, the CDR3 reads TGTGCCAGCAGCCCTCTTTGGACAGGGGGCCGGTACGAGCAGTACTTC. This chain uses TRBV28 with TRBJ2-7; 11 bases fit TRBD1. The CDR3 is made up of 16 amino acids. The V and J ends lost 6 bases and 4 bases, in that order; junction bases with no gene match: 11. Germline loops: CDR1 MDHEN, CDR2 SYDVKM.

The chain is built from TRBV13 and TRBJ2-5; tentatively, D is TRBD2 (6 bases). In germline, CDR1 is PRHDT, CDR2 FYEKMQ (reference sequence). Between the trimmed V and J ends, which lost 6 bases and 2 bases, there was a span of 13 bases. This CDR3 comprises 14 residues. CDR3 sequence: CASRVAEEQETQYF. The CDR3 coding sequence is TGTGCCAGCAGAGTAGCGGAGGAACAAGAGACCCAGTACTTC.

V is TRBV4-1 and J is TRBJ1-4, with 7 bases lining up with TRBD1. The V gene's germline CDR1 is MGHRA and CDR2 YSYEKL. V lost 0 bases and J lost 8; bases outside the gene matches: 6. CDR3 length equals 15 residues. DNA of the CDR3: TGCGCCAGCAGCCAAGATACAGGGGTCGGGGAAAAACTGTTTTTT. Translating gives CASSQDTGVGEKLFF.

This sequence joins TRBV10-3 and TRBJ1-1; TRBD1 aligns across 7 bases. The germline gives CDR1 ENHRY, CDR2 SYGVKD. This CDR3 is 13 amino acids long. The V gene end was trimmed by 0 bases and the J gene end by 8 bases; junction bases not matched to a gene: 3. CDR3 protein: CAISESSGGEAFF. The CDR3 region has the DNA TGTGCCATCAGTGAGTCGTCAGGGGGAGAAGCTTTCTTT.

The rearrangement links TRBV7-2 to TRBJ1-5; D not certain. CDR1 is SGHTA, CDR2 FQGNSA, per germline. The CDR3 covers 15 residues. Deletions cut 5 bases from V and 4 bases from J, with 15 bases between. CDR3 coding DNA: TGTGCCAGCAGCCGAATTGGGAGGGAAAATCAGCCCCAGCATTTT. It translates to CASSRIGRENQPQHF. Complete variable domain (other parts from reference TRBV7-2 and TRBJ1-5): GAGVSQSPSNKVTEKGKDVELRCDPISGHTALYWYRQSLGQGLEFLIYFQGNSAPDKSGLPSDRFSAERTGGSVSTLTIQRTQQEDSAVYLCASSRIGRENQPQHFGDGTRLSIL.

The chain has TRBV20-1 and TRBJ1-1; D gene ambiguous. V lost 2 bases, J lost 6 bases, and 7 bases lay in between. The CDR3 loop spans 11 amino acids. The V gene's germline CDR1 is DFQATT and CDR2 SNEGSKA (reference sequence). CDR3 amino acids: CSARKTPEAFF. For the CDR3, the DNA is TGCAGTGCTAGAAAGACACCTGAAGCTTTCTTT.

The chain is built from TRBV5-1 and TRBJ2-2; 11 bases line up with TRBD2. Germline CDR1 reads SGHRS; CDR2 reads YFSETQ. CDR3 length equals 15 residues. V was clipped by 3 bases and J by 5 bases; unmatched bases: 3. CDR3 sequence reads: CASSSTSGATGELFF. Written as DNA, the CDR3 is TGCGCCAGCAGCTCGACTAGCGGGGCAACCGGGGAGCTGTTTTTT.